The entry that follows covers one T cell receptor beta chain sequence. Profiling relied on immunoSEQ multiplex PCR, and the TCRdb table lists in-frame clones only, not all of them. The table includes around 270,000 clones, over 75% detected once. The sample originates from a study of blood T cell repertoires in COVID-19. Across the study: T cells, B-cell-depleted T cells, or PBMCs supplied cDNA or gDNA.

The CDR3 runs 15 residues. Germline V gene lookup returns CDR1 ENHRY and CDR2 SYGVKD. V gave up 4 bases and J gave up 1 base, with 13 bases separating them. Participants' reported clinical history set cohort assignment. This chain uses TRBV10-3 with TRBJ1-2; tentative D call: TRBD1 (5 bases). The specimen sequenced was PBMCs or T cells enriched from blood (not recorded which). The receptor was derived from a woman aged 35 to 49 who had been exposed to COVID-19. CDR3 sequence: CAISGRTGLNYGYTF. The CDR3 DNA sequence: TGTGCCATCAGTGGGCGGACGGGACTTAACTATGGCTACACCTTC.